This TCR beta chain emerged from a study of blood T cell repertoires in COVID-19. CDR1 and CDR2 from the germline V gene are ENHRY and SYGVKD. The CDR3 totals 13 residues. The V gene end was trimmed by 6 bases and the J gene end by 6 bases; junction bases not matched to a gene: 5. Here immunoSEQ multiplex PCR was the method, and the copy in TCRdb shows in-frame clones only, minus some. The repertoire consists of about 180,000 clones, with 89% occurring once and the leading ten covering 2% to 2.5%. Source material: PBMCs or T cells enriched from blood (not recorded which). The receptor was isolated from a woman in her forties with acute COVID-19. This chain links TRBV10-3 with TRBJ1-2; 9 bases map to TRBD1. In DNA, the CDR3 is TGTGCCATCAGGGGAACAGGGGGCGATGGCTACACCTTC. Its protein product is CAIRGTGGDGYTF.